This T cell receptor (beta chain) derives from a study of blood T cell repertoires in COVID-19. Study-level background: Some COVID-19 samples were acute and others convalescent; all came from the United States, Italy and Spain.

In germline, CDR1 is SNHLY, CDR2 FYNNEI. The CDR3 extends over 13 amino acids. V lost 4 bases, J lost 1 base, and 5 bases lay in between. Methods used by the authors: By means of reference gene primer amplification, nucleated cell counts were estimated. Clones were read by immunoSEQ multiplex PCR, and TCRdb kept only the in-frame ones, dropping some. The D gene and trimming were derived from the DNA, and the V and J assignments and clone size from that table. Of roughly 260,000 clones listed, roughly 88% are singletons. The chain employs TRBV2 and TRBJ1-3, with D unclear. The TCR sequence derives from a woman in her 40s who had recovered from COVID-19. The source material was peripheral blood. The CDR3 nucleotides are TGTGCCAGCAGTGCAGGATCTGGAAACACCATATATTTT. Protein: CASSAGSGNTIYF.